One and the same sample provided the 15 T cell receptor beta chains below, sequenced in a study of T cells in Graves' hyperthyroidism and ophthalmopathy. What was amplified from RNA transcripts were TCR beta CDR3 regions. The primer set for the first-round RT-PCR of the TCR CDR3 was HTBI. TCRdb processed the multiplex PCR reads anew with MiXCR; each CDR3 protein has one entry. The repertoire consists of more than 300,000 distinct CDR3 sequences, with around 18% occurring once and the leading ten covering 35% to 45%. What was sequenced was blood. These receptor sequences come from a man younger than 35 with Graves' ophthalmopathy.

This chain uses TRBV10-3 with TRBJ2-1, with 12 nucleotides matching TRBD2. Trimming at V came to 7 bases and at J to 4 bases, leaving 5 bases not matched to a gene. The CDR3 loop spans 15 amino acids. Germline V gene data show CDR1 as ENHRY and CDR2 as SYGVKD. CDR3 sequence (DNA): TGTGCCATCATGCCTAGCGGGGGGGCTTACAATGAGCAGTTCTTC. This encodes CAIMPSGGAYNEQFF.

The chain employs TRBV27 and TRBJ2-5; 8 bases are a match to TRBD1. Trimming took 5 bases from V and 11 from J; bases not matched to a gene: 10. The CDR3 extends over 13 amino acids. Germline V gene lookup returns CDR1 MNHEY and CDR2 SMNVEV (reference sequence). This chain's CDR3 is CASSTTGTGFQYF. CDR3 in DNA: TGTGCCAGCAGTACAACCGGGACAGGTTTTCAGTACTTC.

This clonotype was picked up many times. This chain connects TRBV5-1 to TRBJ1-1; D remains unclear. The CDR3 extends over 14 amino acids. Looked up from germline, CDR1 is SGHRS and CDR2 is YFSETQ. V was trimmed by 0 bases and J by 0 bases, leaving 6 bases between them. This chain's CDR3 is CASSLEVMNTEAFF. In DNA form, the CDR3 reads TGCGCCAGCAGCTTGGAAGTCATGAACACTGAAGCTTTCTTT.

The chain couples TRBV18 to TRBJ2-7, with D perhaps matching TRBD2 (6 bases). Looked up from germline, CDR1 is KGHSH and CDR2 is LQKENI. This CDR3 is built from 13 residues. The V end was cut by 2 bases, the J end by 8 bases, with 13 bases between. The CDR3 loop is CASSPAGLGKQYF. As DNA, the CDR3 is TGTGCCAGCTCACCAGCGGGGTTGGGGAAGCAGTACTTC.

This clonotype has ten or more counts. This CDR3 reads CASSLPELLVYGYTF. Written as DNA, the CDR3 is TGTGCCAGCAGTCTTCCCGAATTACTAGTCTATGGCTACACCTTC. The chain carries TRBV28 and TRBJ1-2; no clear D. V dropped 5 bases and J dropped 4 bases, with 17 bases sitting between them. Germline V gene data show CDR1 as MDHEN and CDR2 as SYDVKM. CDR3 length equals 15 residues.

This clonotype was observed at least ten times. The J gene is TRBJ1-1, the V gene TRBV7-2; D possibly corresponds to TRBD1 (5 bases). With 4 bases removed from V and 7 bases from J, the gap between germline ends came to 16 bases. CDR1 is SGHTA, CDR2 FQGNSA, per germline. The CDR3 is 14 residues long. The CDR3 DNA follows: TGTGCCAGCAGCTCTGACCTAGACAGCCTTGAAGCTTTCTTT. This codes for CASSSDLDSLEAFF.

There are a few counts of this clonotype. The V and J genes are TRBV11-2 and TRBJ2-2; 10 bases match TRBD2. The length of the CDR3 is 14 residues. From germline, CDR1 is SGHAT and CDR2 FQNNGV. J lost 6 bases, V lost 6 bases, and 4 bases had no gene match. The CDR3 bases are TGTGCCAGCAGTCCACTAGCGGGGCCCGGGGAGCTGTTTTTT. It encodes CASSPLAGPGELFF.

This clonotype was found many times. This chain uses TRBV5-1 with TRBJ2-6; 7 bases agree with TRBD1. V lost 4 bases, J lost 2 bases, and 6 bases stayed unmatched. The CDR3 runs 16 residues. The germline V gene encodes CDR1 SGHRS and CDR2 YFSETQ. The CDR3 loop reads CASSAGQEAGANVLTF. CDR3 nucleotide sequence: TGCGCCAGCAGCGCCGGACAGGAGGCTGGGGCCAACGTCCTGACTTTC. Full variable domain (outside the CDR3, taken from reference TRBV5-1 and TRBJ2-6): KAGVTQTPRYLIKTRGQQVTLSCSPISGHRSVSWYQQTPGQGLQFLFEYFSETQRNKGNFPGRFSGRQFSNSRSEMNVSTLELGDSALYLCASSAGQEAGANVLTFGAGSRLTVL.

This clonotype was counted at least ten times. The V call is TRBV2, the J call TRBJ1-1, with no clear D. The V gene's germline CDR1 is SNHLY and CDR2 FYNNEI. The CDR3 totals 13 residues. V lost 9 bases to trimming and J lost 1 base, with 12 bases between them. The CDR3: CARATRGNTEAFF. CDR3 DNA sequence: TGTGCCAGAGCCACCCGGGGGAACACTGAAGCTTTCTTT.

Notes on this clonotype: A read error may explain this, as a much larger clone is one base away. The V call is TRBV18, the J call TRBJ2-7; D perhaps matches TRBD1 (5 bases). The CDR3 spans 13 residues. Germline V lookup: CDR1 KGHSH, CDR2 LQKENI. The CDR3 DNA reads as TGTGCCAACTCACCAGTCAGGGTCTACGAGCAGTACTTC. It specifies CANSPVRVYEQYF.

The chain employs TRBV7-9 and TRBJ2-1; 9 nucleotides align to TRBD2. The CDR3 length is 17 residues. Trimming took 3 bases from V and 1 from J; bases not matched to a gene: 7. Germline values: CDR1 SEHNR, CDR2 FQNEAQ (reference sequence). The CDR3 is CASSFSSGESSYNEQFF. CDR3 nucleotide sequence: TGTGCCAGCAGCTTCTCTAGCGGGGAAAGTTCCTACAATGAGCAGTTCTTC. Full variable domain (outside the CDR3, taken from reference TRBV7-9 and TRBJ2-1): DTGVSQNPRHKITKRGQNVTFRCDPISEHNRLYWYRQTLGQGPEFLTYFQNEAQLEKSRLLSDRFSAERPKGSFSTLEIQRTEQGDSAMYLCASSFSSGESSYNEQFFGPGTRLTVL.

This clonotype was detected a few times. The chain combines TRBV3-1 with TRBJ1-5; no definite D call. The germline gives CDR1 LGHDT, CDR2 YNNKEL (reference sequence). V was cut by 0 bases and J by 7 bases, with 13 bases left in between. The CDR3 spans 15 residues. The CDR3 region is CASSQDSGSFQPQHF. Here the CDR3 DNA reads TGTGCCAGCAGCCAAGATAGCGGGAGTTTCCAGCCCCAGCATTTT.

This clonotype was detected a few times. The rearrangement uses TRBV20-1 and TRBJ1-3, with 9 nucleotides matching TRBD1. This CDR3 region has 14 residues. The V gene's germline CDR1 is DFQATT and CDR2 SNEGSKA (reference sequence). V shed 1 base and J 2 bases; nucleotides not matched to a gene: 0. The CDR3 loop is CSARGQGAGNTIYF. Here the CDR3 DNA reads TGCAGTGCTAGAGGACAGGGGGCTGGAAACACCATATATTTT.

The sample holds many counts of this clonotype. The V call is TRBV5-1, the J call TRBJ1-1; TRBD1 aligns across 10 bases. In germline, CDR1 is SGHRS, CDR2 YFSETQ. The CDR3 is made up of 14 amino acids. Trimming took 3 bases from V and 6 from J; bases not matched to a gene: 5. CDR3 DNA sequence: TGCGCCAGCAGCTCGGGGACAGGGGTCGCTGAAGCTTTCTTT. As protein: CASSSGTGVAEAFF.

The CDR3 nucleotides read TGTGCCAGCAGTACCGGACAGGGGCGGACAATCTACGAGCAGTACTTC. Encoded protein: CASSTGQGRTIYEQYF. The chain employs TRBV28 and TRBJ2-7; TRBD1 matches 9 bases. This CDR3 is 16 amino acids long. Trimming cost V 5 bases and J 3 bases; bases outside gene matches: 11. Germline CDR1 MDHEN, CDR2 SYDVKM.